This T cell receptor beta chain was recorded in a study of shared clonotypes between healthy human individuals. The assay was immunoSEQ multiplex PCR, and TCRdb's table has in-frame clones only and misses some. The table has 2 million to 2.5 million clones, roughly 95% seen once. This clone appeared a single time. The V gene's germline CDR1 is SGHTA and CDR2 FQGNSA. CDR3 length: 15 residues. Trimming removed 1 base at V and 7 bases at J, with 17 bases between. The chain is built from TRBV7-2 and TRBJ2-7; D is tentatively TRBD1 or TRBD2 (6 bases each). The sequence came from a man younger than 30 in good health. Material: naive CD4+ T cells sorted from blood. Documented subset: CD45RA+ positively selected. The CDR3 bases are TGTGCCAGCAGCTTAGACAGAGTTGAGGGGGGAGAGCAGTACTTC. Translation: CASSLDRVEGGEQYF. The whole variable domain, filled in from reference TRBV7-2 and TRBJ2-7, reads GAGVSQSPSNKVTEKGKDVELRCDPISGHTALYWYRQSLGQGLEFLIYFQGNSAPDKSGLPSDRFSAERTGGSVSTLTIQRTQQEDSAVYLCASSLDRVEGGEQYFGPGTRLTVT.